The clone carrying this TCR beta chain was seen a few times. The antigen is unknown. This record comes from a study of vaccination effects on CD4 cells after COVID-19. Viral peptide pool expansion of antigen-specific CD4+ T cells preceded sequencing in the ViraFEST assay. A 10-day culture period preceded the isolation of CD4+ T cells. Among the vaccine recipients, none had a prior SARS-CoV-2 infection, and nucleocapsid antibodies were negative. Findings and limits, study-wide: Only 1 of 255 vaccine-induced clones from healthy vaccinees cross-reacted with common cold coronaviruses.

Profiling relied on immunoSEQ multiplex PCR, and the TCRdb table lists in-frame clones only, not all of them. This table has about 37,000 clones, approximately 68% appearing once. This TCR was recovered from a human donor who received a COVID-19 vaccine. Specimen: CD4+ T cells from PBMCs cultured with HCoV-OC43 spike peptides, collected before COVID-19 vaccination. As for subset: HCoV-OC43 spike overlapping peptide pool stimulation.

The CDR3 DNA sequence: TGCGCCAGCGGGACAGGACAGGCTATTAACTATGGCTACACCTTC. Its protein product is CASGTGQAINYGYTF. V gene TRBV5-1 combines with J gene TRBJ1-2, with TRBD1 matching over 8 bases. CDR1 is SGHRS, CDR2 YFSETQ, per germline. This CDR3 is 15 amino acids long. Germline trimming cut 7 bases from V and 1 base from J; bases unmatched to any gene: 9.